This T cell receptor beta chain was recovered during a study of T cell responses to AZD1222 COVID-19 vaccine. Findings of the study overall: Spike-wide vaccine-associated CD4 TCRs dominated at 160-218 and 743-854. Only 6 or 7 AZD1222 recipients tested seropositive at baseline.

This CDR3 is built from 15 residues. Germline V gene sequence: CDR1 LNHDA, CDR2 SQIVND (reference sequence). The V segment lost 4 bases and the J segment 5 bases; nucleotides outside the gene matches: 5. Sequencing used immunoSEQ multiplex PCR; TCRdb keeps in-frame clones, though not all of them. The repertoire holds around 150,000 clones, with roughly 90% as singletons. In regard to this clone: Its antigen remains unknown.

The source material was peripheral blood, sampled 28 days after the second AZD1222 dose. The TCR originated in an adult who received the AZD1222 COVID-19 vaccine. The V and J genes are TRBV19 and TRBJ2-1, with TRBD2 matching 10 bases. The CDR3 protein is CASSTAGGRNNEQFF. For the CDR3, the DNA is TGTGCCAGTAGTACAGCGGGAGGGCGTAACAATGAGCAGTTCTTC.